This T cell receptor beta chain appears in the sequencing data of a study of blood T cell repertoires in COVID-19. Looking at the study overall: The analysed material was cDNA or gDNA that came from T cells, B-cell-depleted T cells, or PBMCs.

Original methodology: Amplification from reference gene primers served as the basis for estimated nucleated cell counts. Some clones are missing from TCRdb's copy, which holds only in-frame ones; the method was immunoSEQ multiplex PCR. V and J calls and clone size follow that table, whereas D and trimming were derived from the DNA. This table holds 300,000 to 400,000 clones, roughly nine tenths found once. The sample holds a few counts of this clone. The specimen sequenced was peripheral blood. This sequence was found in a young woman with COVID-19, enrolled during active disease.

This CDR3 is CASRMGHKAFF. The CDR3 coding sequence is TGTGCCAGCAGAATGGGACATAAAGCTTTCTTT. V is TRBV12-3 or TRBV12-4 and J is TRBJ1-1; TRBD1 is a possible D gene (6 bases). V was pared by 6 bases and J by 9 bases, with 11 bases between. The CDR3 has 11 amino acids.